The T cell receptor (beta chain) under discussion was sequenced for a study of tumor-infiltrating lymphocytes in primary liver carcinoma. Across the study: Roughly 3.5 to 8 million productive TCRbeta reads came from each sample, comparable across tissue types.

Per germline, CDR1 SGHAT and CDR2 FQNNGV. The CDR3 is 15 residues long. V lost 5 bases and J lost 6; bases outside the gene matches: 10. Bulk tissue was left unsorted, and RNA and DNA were co-extracted from about 20-30 mg of it. Tumor samples uniformly had over 85% viable tumor cells. Constant-region priming of around 500 ng total RNA yielded TCR beta cDNA. It was through three nested multiplex PCR rounds of slightly modified ARM-PCR that TCR beta libraries arose. The first two PCR rounds, around 11 cycles each, used TRBV1-TRBV30 forward primers and a C-beta reverse primer. One entry per CDR3 protein, called by TCRdb with MiXCR from the multiplex PCR reads. This sample has around 60,000 distinct CDR3 sequences, with roughly two thirds found just once.

The gene calls are TRBV11-2 and TRBJ2-3, with 8 bases identical to TRBD2. Material: liver tumor tissue from sampling region 4. The subset denotes: tumor region T4, right-lateral pole. This receptor was identified in a man aged 40-50 years with primary liver carcinoma and hepatitis B virus infection. The CDR3: CASSQRGTGGDTQYF. The CDR3, as DNA: TGTGCCAGCAGCCAACGGGGGACGGGGGGGGATACGCAGTATTTT.